This T cell receptor beta chain originates from a study of beta chain features in type 1 diabetes. Overall study results and limits: In every one of the four CD4+ subsets, TCRB CDR3s were moderately but significantly shorter in Type 1 diabetes patients.

This clone was observed a few times. Its cognate antigen is unknown. Of the isolated RNA, all was reverse transcribed, and so the sequenced material was expressed TCRB transcripts. Measured with immunoSEQ multiplex PCR; TCRdb has only the in-frame clones, and not every one. The data hold almost 350,000 clones, with around 9.7% observed a single time. The germline CDR1 and CDR2 sequences are SGDLS and YYNGEE. V was pared by 4 bases and J by 1 base, with 8 bases of the junction left unmatched. This CDR3 has 15 residues. The gene calls are TRBV9 and TRBJ2-7; TRBD2 agrees at 7 bases. The sample consisted of central memory CD4+ T cells from blood. The TCR originated in a man aged 25-40 years with type 1 diabetes. CDR3 loop: CASSPGTTTSYEQYF. As DNA, the CDR3 is TGTGCCAGCAGCCCCGGGACTACTACATCCTACGAGCAGTACTTC. The variable domain in full, completed from reference TRBV9 and TRBJ2-7, reads DSGVTQTPKHLITATGQRVTLRCSPRSGDLSVYWYQQSLDQGLQFLIQYYNGEERAKGNILERFSAQQFPDLHSELNLSSLELGDSALYFCASSPGTTTSYEQYFGPGTRLTVT.